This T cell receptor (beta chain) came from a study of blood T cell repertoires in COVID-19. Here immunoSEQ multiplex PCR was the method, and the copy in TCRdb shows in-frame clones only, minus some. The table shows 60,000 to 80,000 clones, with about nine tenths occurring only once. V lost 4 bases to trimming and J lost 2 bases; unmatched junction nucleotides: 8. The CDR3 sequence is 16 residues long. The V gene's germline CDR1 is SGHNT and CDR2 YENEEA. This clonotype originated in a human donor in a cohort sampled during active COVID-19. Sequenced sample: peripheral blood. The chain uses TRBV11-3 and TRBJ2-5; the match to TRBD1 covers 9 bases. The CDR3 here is CASSSWTGDEQETQYF. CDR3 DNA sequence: TGTGCCAGCAGCTCCTGGACAGGGGACGAACAAGAGACCCAGTACTTC.